Listed below are T cell receptor beta chains from one sample, sequenced in a study of T cell clones after liver transplantation. Generated by immunoSEQ multiplex PCR, the TCRdb table keeps only in-frame clones and is missing some. This sample has fewer than 85,000 clones, with approximately 87% found just once. This specimen consisted of CD4+ T cells from blood, obtained at the 22-month timepoint. These receptors were taken from a human patient who received a liver transplant. Some T cells may be supplied by the graft donor. Both conserved end residues are part of each CDR3. D genes are given only for firm matches. Some rows have no size entry. The others give once, few or many, or a class for an expanded clone.

abundance	len	v_gene	j_gene	d_gene	CDR3aa	CDR3nt
once	15	TRBV11-2	TRBJ1-1	.	CASSPWDTLNTEAFF	TGTGCCAGCAGCCCTTGGGACACCTTGAACACTGAAGCTTTCTTT
.	12	TRBV28	TRBJ2-3	.	CASSTRLVTQYF	TGTGCCAGCAGTACCCGCCTCGTAACGCAGTATTTT
few	15	TRBV11-2	TRBJ1-2	.	CASSLDPDRHEVYTF	TGTGCCAGCAGCTTAGATCCTGACAGGCATGAGGTCTACACCTTC
.	13	TRBV30	TRBJ2-7	.	CAWSGEWPYEQYF	TGTGCCTGGAGTGGAGAGTGGCCCTACGAGCAGTACTTC
once	11	TRBV6-5	TRBJ2-1	.	CASSYHIEQFF	TGTGCCAGCAGTTACCACATAGAGCAGTTCTTC
.	16	TRBV11-3	TRBJ2-5	TRBD1	CASSYSGTGGEGTQYF	TGTGCCAGCAGTTACTCCGGGACAGGGGGCGAGGGGACCCAGTACTTC
.	14	TRBV5-1	TRBJ2-1	.	CASSPRSPMDTQFF	TGCGCCAGCAGCCCTCGGAGTCCGATGGATACGCAGTTCTTC
few	15	TRBV11-2	TRBJ1-2	TRBD1	CASSRDRAQYYGYTF	TGTGCCAGCAGCAGGGACAGGGCCCAATACTATGGCTACACCTTC
.	14	TRBV19	TRBJ2-7	.	CASSIKTVAYEQYF	TGTGCCAGTAGTATCAAGACAGTGGCCTACGAGCAGTACTTC
.	16	TRBV7-2	TRBJ1-3	.	CASSLDTVDSGNTIYF	TGTGCCAGCAGCTTAGATACGGTCGACTCTGGAAACACCATATATTTT
once	13	TRBV7-2	TRBJ2-7	.	CASSFRLAYEQYF	TGTGCCAGCAGCTTCCGGCTAGCCTACGAGCAGTACTTC
.	16	TRBV4-2	TRBJ2-3	TRBD2	CASSQDSAGAGDTQYF	TGTGCCAGCAGCCAAGATTCAGCGGGAGCAGGGGATACGCAGTATTTT
once	16	TRBV11-3	TRBJ2-1	.	CASSPEAGQARNEQFF	TGTGCCAGCAGCCCGGAAGCGGGCCAAGCCCGCAATGAGCAGTTCTTC
.	16	TRBV12-5	TRBJ2-1	TRBD2	CASGLVLAGGPYEQFF	TGTGCTAGTGGTTTGGTACTAGCGGGAGGGCCCTATGAGCAGTTCTTC
.	13	TRBV5-1	TRBJ2-1	.	CASSLPGINEQFF	TGCGCCAGCAGCTTGCCGGGAATCAATGAGCAGTTCTTC
once	16	TRBV11-1	TRBJ1-1	.	CASSLTGLSRVPEAFF	TGTGCCAGCAGCTTAACAGGGTTGAGTCGGGTTCCTGAAGCTTTCTTT
.	16	TRBV21-1	TRBJ1-1	.	CASTEEGGPLITEAFF	TGTGCCAGCACCGAAGAGGGAGGACCTTTGATCACTGAAGCTTTCTTT
.	15	TRBV28	TRBJ1-5	.	CAARLGLYSNQPQHF	TGTGCCGCGAGACTGGGACTCTATAGCAATCAGCCCCAGCATTTT
few	12	TRBV5-4	TRBJ2-5	.	CASSTGQETQYF	TGTGCCAGCAGCACAGGGCAAGAGACCCAGTACTTC
few	13	TRBV28	TRBJ2-7	.	CASFHRDSYEQYF	TGTGCCAGCTTCCACAGGGACTCCTACGAGCAGTACTTC
.	14	TRBV7-9	TRBJ2-7	.	CASSLVGESYEQYF	TGTGCCAGCAGCTTAGTTGGGGAATCTTACGAGCAGTACTTC
.	13	TRBV29-1	TRBJ1-1	TRBD1	CSAGTGGATEAFF	TGCAGCGCCGGGACAGGGGGGGCCACTGAAGCTTTCTTT
.	13	TRBV6-6	TRBJ2-1	.	CASTLDSYNEQFF	TGTGCCAGCACCCTAGACTCCTACAATGAGCAGTTCTTC
.	12	TRBV7-2	TRBJ2-7	.	CASSPGVGRQYF	TGTGCCAGCAGCCCCGGCGTCGGTCGGCAGTACTTC
.	14	TRBV5-1	TRBJ2-1	TRBD2	CTSHSGGAYNEQFF	TGCACCAGCCACTCCGGGGGGGCCTACAATGAGCAGTTCTTC
.	16	TRBV4-2	TRBJ1-4	TRBD1	CASRQTGSSTNEKLFF	TGTGCCAGCAGACAGACAGGGAGCTCAACTAATGAAAAACTGTTTTTT
.	14	TRBV4-1	TRBJ2-3	.	CASSQDLRTDTQYF	TGCGCCAGCAGCCAAGATCTGAGGACAGATACGCAGTATTTT
.	14	TRBV6-5	TRBJ1-5	.	CASSYRAGHQPQHF	TGTGCCAGCAGTTATAGGGCAGGGCATCAGCCCCAGCATTTT
once	13	TRBV4-1	TRBJ2-5	.	CASSQEGIGTQYF	TGCGCCAGCAGCCAGGAGGGGATAGGGACCCAGTACTTC
.	14	TRBV6-5	TRBJ1-1	TRBD1	CASRTPTGVTEAFF	TGTGCCAGCAGAACGCCGACAGGGGTCACTGAAGCTTTCTTT
.	12	TRBV4-3	TRBJ1-2	TRBD1	CASSHTGGGYTF	TGCGCCAGCAGCCATACAGGGGGTGGCTACACCTTC
.	15	TRBV6-5	TRBJ2-1	TRBD2	CASSHSGGSYNEQFF	TGTGCCAGCAGCCATAGCGGGGGCTCCTACAATGAGCAGTTCTTC
.	16	TRBV5-4	TRBJ1-2	.	CASSTPSGGGDYGYTF	TGTGCCAGCAGCACTCCGTCGGGGGGAGGGGACTATGGCTACACCTTC
.	11	TRBV7-2	TRBJ2-1	TRBD2	CASSLGAGEFF	TGTGCCAGCAGCTTAGGGGCGGGGGAGTTCTTC
.	13	TRBV7-7	TRBJ2-2	.	CASSLARGGELFF	TGTGCCAGCAGCTTAGCAAGGGGCGGGGAGCTGTTTTTT
.	18	TRBV5-6	TRBJ1-5	.	CASSFGPWQGTENQPQHF	TGTGCCAGCAGCTTCGGTCCGTGGCAGGGTACGGAGAATCAGCCCCAGCATTTT
.	13	TRBV27	TRBJ1-2	.	CASSLGGSVGYTF	TGTGCCAGCTCCTTGGGCGGGTCAGTTGGCTACACCTTC
.	17	TRBV19	TRBJ2-3	TRBD2	CASSIGTSRTAPDTQYF	TGTGCCAGTAGTATTGGGACTAGCAGAACCGCCCCAGATACGCAGTATTTT
.	14	TRBV30	TRBJ2-1	.	CAWSVLQGIGEQFF	TGTGCCTGGAGTGTACTGCAGGGAATCGGTGAGCAGTTCTTC
.	13	TRBV9	TRBJ1-1	.	CASSTNAGSGAFF	TGTGCCAGCAGCACCAACGCGGGGTCGGGCGCTTTCTTT
.	13	TRBV14	TRBJ1-2	.	CASSQVVGQGYTF	TGTGCCAGCAGCCAAGTCGTCGGACAAGGCTACACCTTC
once	16	TRBV7-6	TRBJ2-1	TRBD2	CASSLAVQRGNNEQFF	TGTGCCAGCAGCTTAGCGGTACAGCGGGGAAACAATGAGCAGTTCTTC
.	16	TRBV4-1	TRBJ2-5	.	CASSQVVGTHQETQYF	TGCGCCAGCAGCCAAGTGGTTGGGACTCATCAAGAGACCCAGTACTTC